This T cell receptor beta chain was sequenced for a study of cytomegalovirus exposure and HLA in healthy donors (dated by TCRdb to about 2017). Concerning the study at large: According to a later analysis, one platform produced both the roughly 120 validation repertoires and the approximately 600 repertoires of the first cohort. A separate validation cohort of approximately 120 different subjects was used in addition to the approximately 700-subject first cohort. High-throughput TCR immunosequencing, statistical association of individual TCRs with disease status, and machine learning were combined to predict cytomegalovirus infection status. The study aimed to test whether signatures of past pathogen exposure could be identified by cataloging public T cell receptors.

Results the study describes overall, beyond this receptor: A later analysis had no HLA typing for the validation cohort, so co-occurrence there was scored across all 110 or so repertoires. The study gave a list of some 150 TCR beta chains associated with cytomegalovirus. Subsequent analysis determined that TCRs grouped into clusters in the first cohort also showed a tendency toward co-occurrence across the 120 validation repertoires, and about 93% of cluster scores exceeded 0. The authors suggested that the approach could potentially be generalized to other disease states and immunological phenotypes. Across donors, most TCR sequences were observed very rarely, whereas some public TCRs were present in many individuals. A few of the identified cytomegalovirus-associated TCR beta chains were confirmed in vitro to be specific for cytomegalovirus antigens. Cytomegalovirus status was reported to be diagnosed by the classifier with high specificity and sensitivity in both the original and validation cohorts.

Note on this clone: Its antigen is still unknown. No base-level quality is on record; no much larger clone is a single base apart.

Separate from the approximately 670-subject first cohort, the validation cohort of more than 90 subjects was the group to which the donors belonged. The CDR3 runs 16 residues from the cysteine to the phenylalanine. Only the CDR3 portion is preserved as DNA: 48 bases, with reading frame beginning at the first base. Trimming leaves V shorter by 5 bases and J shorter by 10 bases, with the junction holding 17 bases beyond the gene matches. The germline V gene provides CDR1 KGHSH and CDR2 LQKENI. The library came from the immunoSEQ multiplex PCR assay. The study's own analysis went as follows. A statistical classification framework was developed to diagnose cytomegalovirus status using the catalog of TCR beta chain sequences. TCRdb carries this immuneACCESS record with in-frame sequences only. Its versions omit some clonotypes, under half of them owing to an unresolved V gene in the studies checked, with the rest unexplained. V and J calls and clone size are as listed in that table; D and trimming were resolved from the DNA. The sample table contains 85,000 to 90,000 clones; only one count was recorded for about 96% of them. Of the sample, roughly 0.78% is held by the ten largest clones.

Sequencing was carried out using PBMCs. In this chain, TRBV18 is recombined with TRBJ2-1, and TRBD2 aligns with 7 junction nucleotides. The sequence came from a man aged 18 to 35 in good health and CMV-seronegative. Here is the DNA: TGTGCCAGCTCAGACCTCCGGGGGGACCTTATAAGGGAGCAGTTCTTC. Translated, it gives CASSDLRGDLIREQFF.